This T cell receptor (beta chain) was captured in a study of OX40 agonist ivuxolimab in advanced cancers. Looking at the study overall: Given to patients was ivuxolimab, an agonistic anti-OX40 (CD134) antibody.

V was trimmed by 7 bases and J by 2 bases, leaving 15 bases between them. This CDR3 contains 15 residues. The germline gives CDR1 LNHDA, CDR2 SQIVND (reference sequence). As concerns this clone: The antigen remains unidentified.

Notes on the study in general: Nonresponders included some who also had low normalized T-cell clonal expansion.

TCRdb's table, derived via immunoSEQ multiplex PCR, lists solely in-frame clones and lacks some. The table lists about 64,000 clones, more than 80% of them singletons. The study sampled blood at baseline, cycle 4 day 1, and cycle 7 day 1. The rearrangement joins TRBV19 to TRBJ1-3; D perhaps matches TRBD1 (6 bases). The sample in question was CD4+ or CD8+ T cells sorted from blood, obtained in a trial of the OX40 agonist ivuxolimab. This TCR came from an adult with an advanced solid tumor such as melanoma, head and neck, liver or kidney cancer. The CDR3, as DNA: TGTGCCAGTACCAAAGGCAGGGGCGCTGGAAACACCATATATTTT. Residues: CASTKGRGAGNTIYF.